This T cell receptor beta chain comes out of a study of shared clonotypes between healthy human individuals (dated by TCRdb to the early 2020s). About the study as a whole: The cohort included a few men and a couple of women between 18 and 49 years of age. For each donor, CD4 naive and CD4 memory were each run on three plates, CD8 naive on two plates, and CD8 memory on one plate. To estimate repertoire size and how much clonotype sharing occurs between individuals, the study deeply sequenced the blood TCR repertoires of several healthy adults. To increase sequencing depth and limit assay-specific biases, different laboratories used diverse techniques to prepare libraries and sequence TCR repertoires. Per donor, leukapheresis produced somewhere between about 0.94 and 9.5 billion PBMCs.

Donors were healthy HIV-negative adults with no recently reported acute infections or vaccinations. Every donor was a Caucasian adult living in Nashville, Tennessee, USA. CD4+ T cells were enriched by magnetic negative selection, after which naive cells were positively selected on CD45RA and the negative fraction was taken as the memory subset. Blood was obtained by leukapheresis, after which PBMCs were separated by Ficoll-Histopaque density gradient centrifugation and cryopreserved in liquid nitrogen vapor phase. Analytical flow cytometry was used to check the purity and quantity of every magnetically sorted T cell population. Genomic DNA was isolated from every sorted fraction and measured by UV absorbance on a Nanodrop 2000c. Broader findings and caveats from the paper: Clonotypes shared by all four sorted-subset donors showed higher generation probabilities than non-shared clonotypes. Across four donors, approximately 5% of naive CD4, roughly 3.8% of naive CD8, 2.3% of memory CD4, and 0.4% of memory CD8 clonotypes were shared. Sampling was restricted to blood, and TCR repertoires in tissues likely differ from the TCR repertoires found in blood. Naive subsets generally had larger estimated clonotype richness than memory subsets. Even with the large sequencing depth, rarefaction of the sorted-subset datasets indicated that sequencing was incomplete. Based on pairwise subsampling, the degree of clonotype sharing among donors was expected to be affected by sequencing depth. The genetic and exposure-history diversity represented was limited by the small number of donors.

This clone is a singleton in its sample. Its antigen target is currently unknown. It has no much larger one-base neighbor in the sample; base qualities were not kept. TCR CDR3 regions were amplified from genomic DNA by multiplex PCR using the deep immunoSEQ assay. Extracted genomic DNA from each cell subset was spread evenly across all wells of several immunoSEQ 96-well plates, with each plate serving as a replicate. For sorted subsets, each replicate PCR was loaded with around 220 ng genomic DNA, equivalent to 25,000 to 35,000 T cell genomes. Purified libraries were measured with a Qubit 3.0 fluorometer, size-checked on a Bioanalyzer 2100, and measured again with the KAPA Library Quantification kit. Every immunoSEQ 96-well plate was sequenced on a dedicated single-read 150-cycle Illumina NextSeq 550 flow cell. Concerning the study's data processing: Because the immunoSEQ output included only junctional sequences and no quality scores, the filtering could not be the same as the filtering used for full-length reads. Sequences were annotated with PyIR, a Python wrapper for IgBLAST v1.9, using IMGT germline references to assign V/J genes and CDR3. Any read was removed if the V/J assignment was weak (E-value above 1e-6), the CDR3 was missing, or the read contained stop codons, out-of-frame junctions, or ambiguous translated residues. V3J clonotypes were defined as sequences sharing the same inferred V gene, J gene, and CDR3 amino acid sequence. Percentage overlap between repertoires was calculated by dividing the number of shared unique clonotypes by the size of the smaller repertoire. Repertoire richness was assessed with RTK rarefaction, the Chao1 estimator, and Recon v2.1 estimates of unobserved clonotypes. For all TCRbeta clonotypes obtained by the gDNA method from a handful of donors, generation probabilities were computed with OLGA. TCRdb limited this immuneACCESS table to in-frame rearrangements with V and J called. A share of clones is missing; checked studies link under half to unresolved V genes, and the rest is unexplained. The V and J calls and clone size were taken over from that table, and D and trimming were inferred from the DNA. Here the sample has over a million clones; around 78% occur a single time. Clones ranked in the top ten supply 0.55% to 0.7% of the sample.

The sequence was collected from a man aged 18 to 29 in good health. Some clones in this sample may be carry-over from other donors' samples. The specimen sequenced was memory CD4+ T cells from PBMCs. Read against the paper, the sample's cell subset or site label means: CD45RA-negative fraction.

The DNA sequence follows: TGTGCCAGCAGCAGGGGCTATACAGGGACTTACGAGCAGTACTTC. It translates as CASSRGYTGTYEQYF. Here the chain combines TRBV14 and TRBJ2-7; the D segment might be TRBD1 or TRBD2, since each matches 6 bases. Taken from cysteine to phenylalanine, the CDR3 has 15 residues. Here the CDR3 DNA is all that survives: 45 bases in frame from base 1. V was cut back by 5 bases and J by 4 bases, leaving a gap of 18 bases between them. From a lookup of the germline V gene, CDR1 and CDR2 are SGHDN and FVKESK.